This T cell receptor beta chain was recovered during a study of cytomegalovirus exposure and HLA in healthy donors (TCRdb year 2017). Some background on the complete study: A later analysis indicated that the 120 validation repertoires were generated on the platform also employed for the 600 to 750 repertoires of the first cohort. The study aimed to test whether cataloging public T cell receptors could reveal signatures of past pathogen exposure. The study combined high-throughput TCR immunosequencing, statistical association of individual TCRs with disease status, and machine learning to predict cytomegalovirus infection status. Besides the first cohort of around 700 subjects, a separate validation cohort made up of some 110 different subjects was used. Study-level results and caveats: A later analysis lacked HLA typing for the validation cohort, so it scored co-occurrence in that cohort across all 110 or so repertoires. In the study, some 160 TCR beta chains were listed as associated with cytomegalovirus. In both the original and validation cohorts, the classifier was reported to diagnose cytomegalovirus status with high specificity and sensitivity. Three of the identified cytomegalovirus-associated TCR beta chains were confirmed in vitro to be specific for cytomegalovirus antigens. The authors suggested that the approach could potentially be generalized to other disease states and immunological phenotypes. Subsequent analysis determined that TCRs grouped into clusters in the first cohort also showed a tendency toward co-occurrence across the 90 to 150 validation repertoires, and 85% to 95% of cluster scores exceeded 0. Across donors, most TCR sequences were observed very rarely, whereas some public TCRs were present in many individuals.

For this clone: No cognate antigen has been identified for it. No qualities accompany the bases; no much larger clone lies one base away.

Library prep was done by the immunoSEQ multiplex PCR assay. Turning to the authors' computational methods: A statistical classification framework was developed to diagnose cytomegalovirus status using the catalog of TCR beta chain sequences. TCRdb obtained this table from immuneACCESS and retained in-frame rearrangements with V and J assigned. These tables miss some clones; where compared with another copy, unresolved V genes account for less than half of the shortfall, and the remainder is unexplained. V, J and clone size derive from that table, while D and trimming were established from the DNA sequence. This sample lists 65,000 to 80,000 clones; 94% were detected once. The top ten constitute approximately 2.1% of the sample. Separate from the approximately 670-subject first cohort, the validation cohort of 90 to 150 subjects was the group to which the donors belonged. At the junction V is shortened by 6 bases and J by 2 bases, with 14 bases in between. From the cysteine through the phenylalanine, the CDR3 covers 15 amino acids. Only the CDR3 part of the read is kept: 45 bases, read in frame from the first base. Via the germline V gene (reference sequence), CDR1 is SEHNR and CDR2 FQNEAQ.

The source of this sequence is a woman under 30 in good health and CMV-seropositive. The chain uses TRBV7-9 and TRBJ2-1, with TRBD1 perhaps the D gene, on 6 matching bases. The sequenced sample was PBMCs. The base sequence is TGTGCCAGCAGACCACAGGGTATCACCTACAATGAGCAGTTCTTC. It translates as CASRPQGITYNEQFF.